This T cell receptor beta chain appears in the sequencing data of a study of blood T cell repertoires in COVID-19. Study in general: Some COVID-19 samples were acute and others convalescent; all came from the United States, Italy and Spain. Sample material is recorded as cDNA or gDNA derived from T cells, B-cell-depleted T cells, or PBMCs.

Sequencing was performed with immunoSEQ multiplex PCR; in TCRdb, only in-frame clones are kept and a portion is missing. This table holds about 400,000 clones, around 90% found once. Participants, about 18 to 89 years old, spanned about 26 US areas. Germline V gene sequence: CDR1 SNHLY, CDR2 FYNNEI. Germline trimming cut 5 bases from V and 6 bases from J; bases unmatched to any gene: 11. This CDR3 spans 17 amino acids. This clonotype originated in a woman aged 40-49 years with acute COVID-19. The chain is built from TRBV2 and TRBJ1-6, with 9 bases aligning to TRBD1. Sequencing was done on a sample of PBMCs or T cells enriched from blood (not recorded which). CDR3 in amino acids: CASSPTGTGFSNSPLHF. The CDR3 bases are TGTGCCAGCAGTCCTACCGGGACAGGGTTCTCTAATTCACCCCTCCACTTT. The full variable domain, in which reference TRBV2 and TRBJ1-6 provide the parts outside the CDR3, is EPEVTQTPSHQVTQMGQEVILRCVPISNHLYFYWYRQILGQKVEFLVSFYNNEISEKSEIFDDQFSVERPDGSNFTLKIRSTKLEDSAMYFCASSPTGTGFSNSPLHFGNGTRLTVT.